This section outlines one T cell receptor beta chain sequence together with its context. The data were taken from a study of OX40 agonist ivuxolimab in advanced cancers. Background on the study: While on treatment, patients had intravenous ivuxolimab at 0.01 to 10 mg/kg every 2 weeks.

CDR3 size: 11 residues. Deletions cut 5 bases from V and 4 bases from J, with 7 bases between. In germline, CDR1 is SQVTM, CDR2 ANQGSEA. Method: immunoSEQ multiplex PCR; TCRdb's copy keeps in-frame clones and lacks some. The data hold 55,000 to 80,000 clones, with about 90% observed a single time. The chain employs TRBV29-1 and TRBJ2-3, with D unresolved. This TCR derives from an adult with an advanced solid tumor such as melanoma, head and neck, liver or kidney cancer. The source material was CD4+ or CD8+ T cells sorted from blood, sampled in a trial of the OX40 agonist ivuxolimab. The CDR3 sequence is CSVNLADTQYF. The CDR3 region has the DNA TGCAGCGTTAATCTGGCAGATACGCAGTATTTT.